This T cell receptor beta chain was captured in a study of beta chain features in type 1 diabetes (dated by TCRdb to the late 2010s). The study in broad terms: Mean age, gender distribution, total cell number and subset yield were not different between patients and healthy donors. A total of roughly 100 million sorted cells were examined across all samples, and the number of cells per subset was strongly correlated with RNA yield. The study compared TCRB repertoires of sorted circulating CD4+ T cell subsets between recently diagnosed type 1 diabetes patients and matched healthy donors. Naive and central memory subsets were obtained from all 28 donors, but regulatory and stem cell-like memory subsets were isolated from only 8 patients and about eight healthy donors.

General conclusions and limits of the study: A moderate but significant shortening of TCRB CDR3 length was observed in type 1 diabetes patients in all four CD4+ subsets. At VDJ recombination sites, patients with type 1 diabetes made fewer insertions and deleted more nucleotides, a pattern implying thymic rearrangement abnormalities. PCR might favor shorter templates, but patient and control samples were amplified and corrected together, so any skew would affect both groups equally. The naive, central memory and regulatory TCRB repertoires appeared to resemble one another more closely among patients than among healthy donors. Because small numbers of individuals were included in the HLA sub-analyses, any influence of HLA type on TCRB rearrangement was left unresolved. Because cDNA was sequenced instead of genomic DNA, activated cells with high expression could be over-represented, although the groups did not differ in activation or CD3 levels.

Counted from cysteine to phenylalanine, this CDR3 has 14 amino acids. Only the CDR3 DNA is retained, 42 bases long and in frame from the first base. Cut back by 6 bases and 0 bases, the V and J ends lie 12 bases apart. The germline V gene provides CDR1 MGHRA and CDR2 YSYEKL. Comment on this clone: This receptor's antigen is unknown. The record has no base qualities; no much larger clone is one base away.

From each donor, a single peripheral blood sample of 100 to 150 mL on average was drawn into heparinised tubes. Using a panel that included CD45RO, CCR7, CD25, CD127, CD95 and CD27, naive, central memory, regulatory and stem cell-like memory CD4+ T cells were sorted on a BD FACSAria II. Every sorted population had a purity above 95%. PBMCs were isolated immediately by Lymphoprep density gradient centrifugation and stained directly without culture. To minimize batch effects, samples were stained and sorted in pairs, one healthy donor with one patient per experiment. The High Capacity cDNA Reverse Transcription Kit was used to reverse transcribe all of the isolated RNA, meaning that expressed TCRB transcripts were what got sequenced. Deep immunoSEQ sequencing was performed on naive, central memory and regulatory T cell samples, with an average of roughly 3.5 million total reads per sample. Sorted cells were lysed in RLT buffer, and RNA was extracted using DNase-treated RNeasy Micro or Mini kits according to cell number. Each cell subset was processed on its own to prevent cross-contamination, while patient and healthy donor samples were processed together. Using the immunoSEQ multiplex PCR, TCRB sequences were amplified from cDNA into 87-bp fragments spanning the CDR3 region. Sequencing of the amplicons was performed on the Illumina HiSeq platform. Turning to the authors' computational methods: Synthetic template baselines were used to correct PCR bias computationally, reads within Hamming distance 2 were collapsed, and singletons that could not be merged were discarded. Reads were aligned to IMGT to assign V, D and J genes, CDR3 length, and insertions or deletions at six rearrangement sites. Within each subset, clonotype counts were normalized to sorted cell number, and only after that were true diversity and Gini coefficients computed with the tcR R package. The overlap coefficient, calculated on TCRB nucleotide sequences, was used to quantify repertoire sharing. TCRdb mirrors the immuneACCESS table, restricted to in-frame sequences. Some clones are absent from its copies; in checked studies, under half trace to an unresolved V gene, and the reason for the others is unknown. Clone size and the V and J calls come from that table; the DNA yielded D and trimming. The sample table records around 40,000 clones; around 52% of these occur just once. The biggest ten clones account for less than 2.5% of the sample.

Material: Tregs from blood. The label giving this sample's cell subset or site can be read as: regulatory CD4+ T cells. Recombination linked TRBV4-1 to TRBJ2-7, and TRBD2 may be the D gene, going by 6 matching bases. The origin of this receptor is a woman younger than 30 in good health. The encoded CDR3 is CASRPFGSSYEQYF. The bases are TGCGCCAGCAGGCCCTTCGGGAGCTCCTACGAGCAGTACTTC.